This record looks at one T cell receptor (beta chain) sequence and its context. Its recognized antigen is unknown. No qualities accompany the bases; no much larger clone lies one base away. This record comes from a study of blood T cell repertoires in COVID-19 (dated by TCRdb to 2018 to 2020). Background on the whole study: Collaborator samples came from the United States, Italy and Spain and covered acute and convalescent phases of COVID-19. HLA class I and class II types, where available, came from metadata supplied by the sample provider rather than from assay-based typing. The samples were drawn from two sources: the first 160 participants of the ongoing ImmuneRACE study, and some 1,300 subjects contributed by 6 global collaborators. The repertoires were released in a freely available public database intended as a resource for research on the immune response to SARS-CoV-2. The dataset comprised deeply sampled blood TCRbeta repertoires from subjects exposed to, actively infected with, or recovered from COVID-19. Nearly every sample came with metadata listing a de-identified subject ID, COVID-19 status, age in years and sex. The material from the prospective study consisted of cDNA or gDNA derived from T cells, B-cell-depleted T cells, or PBMCs. Paper-wide results and their limitations: Clinical and demographic metadata were provided uncurated, with the amount varying by source and participant.

Taken from cysteine to phenylalanine, the CDR3 has 20 residues. Only the CDR3 part of the read is kept: 60 bases, read in frame from the first base. The collaborating institutions used their own protocols to collect whole blood in K2EDTA tubes. For TCRbeta analysis, collaborator samples were shipped as frozen whole blood, as isolated PBMCs, or as DNA extracted from either sample type. The immunoSEQ Assay, a bias-controlled multiplex PCR, was used to amplify TCRbeta CDR3 regions from genomic DNA. The published analysis was carried out like this. The number of nucleated cells in each sample was estimated by amplification of reference gene primers within the assay. Sequence reads were collapsed and filtered to measure the absolute abundance of every unique TCRbeta CDR3 rearrangement. For each sample, productive Simpson clonality was calculated as the square root of Simpson's diversity index over productive rearrangements. Not all clones reach the TCRdb copy of this immuneACCESS table, which keeps in-frame sequences only. Checked studies attribute under half of the gap to unresolved V genes and leave the rest unexplained. V, J and clone size reflect that table, while D and trimming were determined from the DNA. Counted in this sample were around 100,000 clones; about 75% of them appeared once. The ten top clones hold about 6.5% of the sample.

The sequenced material came from peripheral blood. The chain links TRBV21-1 with TRBJ2-6; TRBD1, as called in the table, went unchecked against the DNA. TRBV21-1 is labeled a pseudogene. This receptor was identified in an elderly man with acute or convalescent COVID-19. The sequenced DNA is TGTGCCAGCAGCAAAGTACGCGGCAGGGGCCGTATCTCTGGGGCCAACGTCCTGACTTTC. This is translated as CASSKVRGRGRISGANVLTF.